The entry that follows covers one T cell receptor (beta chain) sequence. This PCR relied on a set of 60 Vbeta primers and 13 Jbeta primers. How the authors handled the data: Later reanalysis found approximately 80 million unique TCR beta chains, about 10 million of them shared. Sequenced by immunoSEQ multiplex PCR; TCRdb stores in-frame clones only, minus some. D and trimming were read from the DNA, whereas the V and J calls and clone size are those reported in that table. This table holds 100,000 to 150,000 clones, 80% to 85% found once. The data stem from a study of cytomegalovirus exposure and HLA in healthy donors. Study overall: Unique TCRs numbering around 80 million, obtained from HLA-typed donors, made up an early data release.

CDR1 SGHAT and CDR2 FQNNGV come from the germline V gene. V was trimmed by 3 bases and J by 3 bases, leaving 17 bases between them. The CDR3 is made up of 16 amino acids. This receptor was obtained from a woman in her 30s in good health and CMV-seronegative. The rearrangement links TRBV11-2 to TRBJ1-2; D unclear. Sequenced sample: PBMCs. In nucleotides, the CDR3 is TGTGCCAGCAGCTTGCGGCAGAGCCAACGGGACTATGGCTACACCTTC. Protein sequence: CASSLRQSQRDYGYTF.